What follows are 6 T cell receptor beta chains derived from one specimen sequenced in a study of human T cells and chemical hapten exposure. The sample's time point: patch test 3, about 24 weeks after DPC sensitization. Treatment here: therapeutic diphenylcyclopropenone sensitization with weekly scalp DPC. Using its own MiXCR run on the RACE reads, TCRdb lists one record per CDR3 protein. Here the sample spans about 160,000 distinct CDR3 sequences, 25% to 35% being singletons. Sequenced here: whole blood, sampled in connection with sensitization to the hapten diphenylcyclopropenone (DPC). The receptor source for this set is a woman aged 18-29 years with alopecia areata. Some clones in this sample may be carry-over from other donors' samples.

This clonotype was seen ten or more times. The V gene is TRBV29-1, the J gene TRBJ1-2; 8 bases map to TRBD1. This CDR3 has 14 residues. With 5 bases clipped from V and 4 bases from J, the junction kept 9 bases outside the gene matches. CDR1 SQVTM and CDR2 ANQGSEA come from the germline V gene. CDR3: CSVPGQGRRYGYTF. For the CDR3, the DNA is TGCAGCGTTCCAGGACAGGGCAGGCGCTATGGCTACACCTTC.

This chain joins TRBV15 and TRBJ2-1, with a tentative D call TRBD1 (6 bases). The V end lost 5 bases, the J end lost 0 bases, and 17 bases lay between the germline ends. The CDR3 length is 17 residues. Germline CDR1 and CDR2: LNHNV and YYDKDF (reference sequence). This chain's CDR3 is CATSSTRGSLSYNEQFF. In DNA form, the CDR3 reads TGTGCCACCAGCTCCACAAGGGGGTCACTCTCCTACAATGAGCAGTTCTTC.

The chain uses TRBV11-2 and TRBJ1-4; no clear D gene. V was trimmed by 3 bases and J by 0 bases, leaving 11 bases between them. The germline V gene encodes CDR1 SGHAT and CDR2 FQNNGV. The CDR3 length is 16 residues. In DNA, the CDR3 is TGTGCCAGCAGCTTTGGGGAGTTTGCAACTAATGAAAAACTGTTTTTT. Residues: CASSFGEFATNEKLFF.

The rearrangement uses TRBV10-3 and TRBJ1-5; no clear D. The CDR3 is 13 amino acids. Germline V lookup: CDR1 ENHRY, CDR2 SYGVKD. Trimming stripped 4 bases from V and 1 base from J, with 5 bases between. CDR3 in amino acids: CAISVESNQPQHF. The CDR3 DNA sequence: TGTGCCATCAGTGTTGAGAGCAATCAGCCCCAGCATTTT.

This clonotype was counted a single time. The chain employs TRBV12-3 or TRBV12-4 and TRBJ1-2; TRBD1 is a possible D gene (5 bases). With 3 bases removed from V and 5 bases from J, the gap between germline ends came to 25 bases. The CDR3 has 18 residues. The CDR3 coding sequence is TGTGCCAGCAGTTTCTGGGGGACGGGGGAGACAGATCGATATGGCTACACCTTC. Protein product: CASSFWGTGETDRYGYTF.

The rearrangement joins TRBV13 to TRBJ2-5; D is undetermined. Germline CDR1 reads PRHDT; CDR2 reads FYEKMQ (reference sequence). Trimming pared 8 bases from V and 1 base from J, leaving 8 bases between. The CDR3 has 12 residues. The DNA for the CDR3 is TGTGCCAGCGCGAAAATCCAAGAGACCCAGTACTTC. Translation gives CASAKIQETQYF.